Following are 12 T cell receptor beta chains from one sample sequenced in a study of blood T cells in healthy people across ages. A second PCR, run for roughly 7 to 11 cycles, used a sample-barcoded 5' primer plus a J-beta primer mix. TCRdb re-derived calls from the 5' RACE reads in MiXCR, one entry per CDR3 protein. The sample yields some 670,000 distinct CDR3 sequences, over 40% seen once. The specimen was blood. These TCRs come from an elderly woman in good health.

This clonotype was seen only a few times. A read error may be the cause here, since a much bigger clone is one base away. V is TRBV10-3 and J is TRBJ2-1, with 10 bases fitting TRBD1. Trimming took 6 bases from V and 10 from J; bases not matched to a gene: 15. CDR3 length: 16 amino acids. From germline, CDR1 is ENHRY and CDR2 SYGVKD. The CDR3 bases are TGTGCCATCAGCCCCTCCCTGGGACAGGGGTTGAAGGAGCAGTTCTTC. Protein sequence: CAISPSLGQGLKEQFF.

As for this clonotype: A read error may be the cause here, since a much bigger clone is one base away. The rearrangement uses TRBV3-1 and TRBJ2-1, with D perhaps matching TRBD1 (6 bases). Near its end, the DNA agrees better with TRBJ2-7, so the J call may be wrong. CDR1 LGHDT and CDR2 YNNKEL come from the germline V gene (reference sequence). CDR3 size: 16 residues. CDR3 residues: CASSHHRESSYNEQYF. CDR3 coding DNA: TGTGCCAGCAGCCACCACAGGGAGAGCTCCTACAATGAGCAGTACTTC.

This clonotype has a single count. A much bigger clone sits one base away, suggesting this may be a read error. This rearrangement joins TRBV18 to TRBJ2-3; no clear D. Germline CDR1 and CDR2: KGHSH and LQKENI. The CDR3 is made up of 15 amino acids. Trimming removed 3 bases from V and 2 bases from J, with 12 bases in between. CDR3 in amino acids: CASSPLLGYTDTQYF. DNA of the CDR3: TGTGCCAGCTCACCCCTTTTGGGGTACACAGATACGCAGTATTTT.

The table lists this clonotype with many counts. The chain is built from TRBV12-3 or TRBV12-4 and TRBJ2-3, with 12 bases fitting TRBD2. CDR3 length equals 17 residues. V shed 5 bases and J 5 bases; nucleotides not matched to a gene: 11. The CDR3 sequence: CASSPRLAGASGDTQYF. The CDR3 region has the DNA TGTGCCAGCAGTCCAAGACTAGCGGGGGCCTCGGGAGATACGCAGTATTTT.

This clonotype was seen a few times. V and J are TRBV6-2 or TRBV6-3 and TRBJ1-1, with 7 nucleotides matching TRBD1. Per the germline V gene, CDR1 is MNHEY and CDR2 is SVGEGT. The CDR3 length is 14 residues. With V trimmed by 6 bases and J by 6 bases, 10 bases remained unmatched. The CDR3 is CASRDTGAVSEAFF. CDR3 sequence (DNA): TGTGCCAGCAGAGATACAGGGGCCGTCTCTGAAGCTTTCTTT.

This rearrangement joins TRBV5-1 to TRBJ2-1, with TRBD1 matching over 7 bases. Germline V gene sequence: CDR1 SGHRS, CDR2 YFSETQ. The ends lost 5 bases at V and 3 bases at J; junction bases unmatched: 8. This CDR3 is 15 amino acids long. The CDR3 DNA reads TGCGCCAGCAGAGGGGGCCAGAGCTTCTACAATGAGCAGTTCTTC. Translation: CASRGGQSFYNEQFF.

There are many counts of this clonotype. CDR3 sequence reads: CSVGREATGYTF. The CDR3 nucleotides are TGCAGTGTAGGCAGGGAAGCCACTGGCTACACCTTC. The chain uses TRBV20-1 and TRBJ1-2, with a possible D match to TRBD1 (5 bases). Germline V gives CDR1 DFQATT, CDR2 SNEGSKA (reference sequence). Deletions cut 7 bases from V and 7 bases from J, with 16 bases between. The CDR3 contains 12 residues.

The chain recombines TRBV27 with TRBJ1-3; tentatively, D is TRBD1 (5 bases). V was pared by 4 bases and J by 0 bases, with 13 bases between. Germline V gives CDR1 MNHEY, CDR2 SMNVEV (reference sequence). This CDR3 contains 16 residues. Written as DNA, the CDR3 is TGTGCCAGCAGTTCCTTGGCAGGGAGCTCTGGAAACACCATATATTTT. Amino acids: CASSSLAGSSGNTIYF.

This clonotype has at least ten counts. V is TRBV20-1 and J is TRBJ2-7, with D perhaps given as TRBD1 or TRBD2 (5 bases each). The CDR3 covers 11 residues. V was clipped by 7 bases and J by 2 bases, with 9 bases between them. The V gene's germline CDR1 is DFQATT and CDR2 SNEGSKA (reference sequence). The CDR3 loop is CSGGGTYEQYF. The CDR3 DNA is TGCAGTGGTGGGGGTACCTACGAGCAGTACTTC.

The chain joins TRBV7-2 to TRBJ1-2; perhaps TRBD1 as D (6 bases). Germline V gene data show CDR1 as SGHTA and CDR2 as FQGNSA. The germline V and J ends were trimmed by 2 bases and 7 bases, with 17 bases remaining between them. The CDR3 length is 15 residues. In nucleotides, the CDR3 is TGTGCCAGCAGCTTATCCCCGCGGCAGGGGTCTGGCTACACCTTC. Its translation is CASSLSPRQGSGYTF.

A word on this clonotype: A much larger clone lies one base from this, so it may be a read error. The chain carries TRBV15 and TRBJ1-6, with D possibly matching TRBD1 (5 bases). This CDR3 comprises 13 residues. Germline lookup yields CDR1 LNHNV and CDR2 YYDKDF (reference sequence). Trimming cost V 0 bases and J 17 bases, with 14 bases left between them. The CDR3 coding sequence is TGTGCCACCAGCAGAGATACGGACACTATCATCCACTTT. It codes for CATSRDTDTIIHF. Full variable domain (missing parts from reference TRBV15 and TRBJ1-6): DAMVIQNPRYQVTQFGKPVTLSCSQTLNHNVMYWYQQKSSQAPKLLFHYYDKDFNNEADTPDNFQSRRPNTSFCFLDIRSPGLGDTAMYLCATSRDTDTIIHFGNGTRLTVT.

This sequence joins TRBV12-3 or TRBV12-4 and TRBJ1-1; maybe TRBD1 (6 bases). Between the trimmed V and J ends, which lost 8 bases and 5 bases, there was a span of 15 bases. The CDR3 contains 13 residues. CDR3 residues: CASSPGVRTEAFF. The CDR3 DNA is TGTGCCAGCTCCCCAGGGGTAAGAACTGAAGCTTTCTTT.